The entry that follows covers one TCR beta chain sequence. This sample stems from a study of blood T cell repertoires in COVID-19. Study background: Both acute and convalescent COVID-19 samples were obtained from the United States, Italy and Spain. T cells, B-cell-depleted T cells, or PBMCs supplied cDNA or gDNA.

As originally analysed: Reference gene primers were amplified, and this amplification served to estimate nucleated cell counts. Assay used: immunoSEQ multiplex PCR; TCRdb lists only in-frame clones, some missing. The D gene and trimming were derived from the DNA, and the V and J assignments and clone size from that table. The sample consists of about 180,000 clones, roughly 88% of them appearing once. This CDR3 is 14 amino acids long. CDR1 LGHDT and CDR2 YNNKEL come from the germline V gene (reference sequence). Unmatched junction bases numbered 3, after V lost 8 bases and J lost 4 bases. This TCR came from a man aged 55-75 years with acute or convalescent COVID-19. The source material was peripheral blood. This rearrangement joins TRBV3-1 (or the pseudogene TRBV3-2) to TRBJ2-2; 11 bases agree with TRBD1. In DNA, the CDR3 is TGTGCCAGCGGACAGGGGGCCTTCACCGGGGAGCTGTTTTTT. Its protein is CASGQGAFTGELFF.